This T cell receptor beta chain came from a study of OX40 agonist ivuxolimab in advanced cancers. Looking at the study overall: Allowance was made for prior anti-PD-1, anti-PD-L1 or anti-CTLA-4 therapy, and roughly 40% had some. Findings and limits, study-wide: Determination of antigen specificity was not performed for the expanded peripheral T cells.

TCRdb keeps only in-frame clones here, not all; method: immunoSEQ multiplex PCR. The sample comprises tens of thousands of clones, just under 85% of which are singletons, and 5.5% to 7% rests with the top ten. The CDR3 runs to 16 residues. V was clipped by 6 bases and J by 1 base; unmatched bases: 11. Germline V gives CDR1 SNHLY, CDR2 FYNNEI. This clone was observed a single time. Its specificity is unknown. This clonotype originated in an adult with an advanced solid tumor such as melanoma, head and neck, liver or kidney cancer. Source: CD4+ or CD8+ T cells sorted from blood, taken in a trial of the OX40 agonist ivuxolimab. This sequence joins TRBV2 and TRBJ2-7, with 8 bases that match TRBD2. In DNA form, the CDR3 reads TGTGCCAGCAGATGGGTCGGGACTAGTAATTCCTACGAGCAGTACTTC. It codes for CASRWVGTSNSYEQYF.